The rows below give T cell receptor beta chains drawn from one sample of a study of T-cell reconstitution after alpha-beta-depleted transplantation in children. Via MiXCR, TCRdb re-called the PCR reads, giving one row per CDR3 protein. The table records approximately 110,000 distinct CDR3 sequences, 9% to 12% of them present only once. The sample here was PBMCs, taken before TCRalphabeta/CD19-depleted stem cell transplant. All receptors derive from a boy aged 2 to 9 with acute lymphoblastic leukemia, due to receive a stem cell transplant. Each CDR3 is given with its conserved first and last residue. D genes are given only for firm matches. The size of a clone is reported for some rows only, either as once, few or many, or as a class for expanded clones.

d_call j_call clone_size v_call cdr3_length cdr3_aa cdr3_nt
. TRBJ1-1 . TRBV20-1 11 CSANMNTEAFF TGCAGTGCTAACATGAACACTGAAGCTTTCTTT
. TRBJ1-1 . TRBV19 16 CASSIDRPLMNTEAFF TGTGCCAGTAGTATCGACAGGCCCCTCATGAACACTGAAGCTTTCTTT
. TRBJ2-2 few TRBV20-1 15 CSARAGTVNTGELFF TGCAGTGCTAGAGCCGGCACAGTAAACACCGGGGAGCTGTTTTTT
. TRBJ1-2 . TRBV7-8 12 CASSFQNYGYTF TGTGCCAGCAGCTTCCAGAACTATGGCTACACCTTC
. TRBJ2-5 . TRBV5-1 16 CASSLVGLAFQETQYF TGCGCCAGCAGCTTGGTCGGTCTAGCGTTCCAAGAGACCCAGTACTTC
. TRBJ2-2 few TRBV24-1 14 CATSGGAGTGELFF TGTGCCACCAGTGGTGGGGCGGGCACCGGGGAGCTGTTTTTT
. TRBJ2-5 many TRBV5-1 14 CASSQGPNQETQYF TGCGCCAGCAGCCAGGGACCGAATCAAGAGACCCAGTACTTC
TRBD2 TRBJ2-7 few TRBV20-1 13 CSAPRGGSYEQYF TGCAGTGCCCCGCGGGGGGGGTCCTACGAGCAGTACTTC
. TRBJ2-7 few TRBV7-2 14 CASSPGGPLNEQYF TGTGCCAGCAGCCCCGGGGGGCCCTTGAACGAGCAGTACTTC
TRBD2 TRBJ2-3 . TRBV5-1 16 CASSLSSGSVADTQYF TGCGCCAGCAGCTTGAGTAGCGGGAGCGTGGCAGATACGCAGTATTTT
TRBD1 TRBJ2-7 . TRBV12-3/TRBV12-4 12 CASRATGAEQYF TGTGCCAGCAGGGCTACAGGGGCCGAGCAGTACTTC
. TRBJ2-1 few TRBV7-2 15 CASSSSAGVVTEQFF TGTGCCAGCAGCTCCTCGGCAGGGGTAGTGACTGAGCAGTTCTTC
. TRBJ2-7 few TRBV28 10 CASSRYEQYF TGTGCCAGCTCGAGGTACGAGCAGTACTTC
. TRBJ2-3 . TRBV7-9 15 CASSPRGGITDTQYF TGTGCCAGCAGCCCGCGAGGGGGAATCACAGATACGCAGTATTTT
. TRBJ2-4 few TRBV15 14 CATSRDQGTNIQYF TGTGCCACCAGCAGAGATCAGGGGACAAACATTCAGTACTTC
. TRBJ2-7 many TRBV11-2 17 CASSPVGRRSPSYEQYF TGTGCCAGCAGCCCCGTAGGTAGGCGGAGCCCCTCCTACGAGCAGTACTTC
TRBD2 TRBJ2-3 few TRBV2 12 CASRGLGDTQYF TGTGCCAGCAGGGGACTAGGAGATACGCAGTATTTT
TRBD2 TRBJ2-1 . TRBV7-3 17 CASSLPSGGGTYNEQFF TGTGCCAGCAGCTTACCGAGCGGGGGGGGTACCTACAATGAGCAGTTCTTC
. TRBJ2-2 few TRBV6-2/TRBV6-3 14 CASTAQGGAGELFF TGTGCCAGCACGGCTCAGGGTGGCGCCGGGGAGCTGTTTTTT
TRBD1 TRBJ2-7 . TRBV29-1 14 CSPLGWGTGREQYF TGCAGCCCGTTGGGTTGGGGGACAGGGCGCGAGCAGTACTTC
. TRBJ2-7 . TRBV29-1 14 CSVRDSRGSYEQYF TGCAGCGTTCGAGACTCCAGGGGATCCTACGAGCAGTACTTC
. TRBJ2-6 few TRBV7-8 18 CASSLQGILGSGANFLTF TGTGCCAGCAGCTTACAGGGCATCCTAGGCTCTGGGGCCAACTTCCTGACTTTC
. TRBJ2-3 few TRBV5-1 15 CASSLRGVPTDTQYF TGCGCCAGCAGCTTGAGGGGAGTACCCACAGATACGCAGTATTTT
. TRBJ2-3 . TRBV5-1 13 CASSPGSTDTQYF TGCGCCAGCAGTCCCGGTAGCACAGATACGCAGTATTTT
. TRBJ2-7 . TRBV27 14 CATPIRDTSYEQYF TGTGCCACCCCGATCCGGGACACCTCCTACGAGCAGTACTTC
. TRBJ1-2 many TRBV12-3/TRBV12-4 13 CASSLILGAGYTF TGTGCCAGCAGTTTAATCTTAGGGGCTGGCTACACCTTC
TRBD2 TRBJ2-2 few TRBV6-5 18 CASSYQNLGLATGGELFF TGTGCCAGCAGTTACCAAAATTTGGGACTAGCTACAGGCGGGGAGCTGTTTTTT
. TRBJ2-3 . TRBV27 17 CASSYTHAGLGTDTQYF TGTGCCAGCAGCTACACCCACGCAGGGTTAGGCACAGATACGCAGTATTTT
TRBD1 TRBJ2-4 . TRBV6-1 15 CASSEAFGTGDIQYF TGTGCCAGCAGTGAAGCTTTTGGGACAGGTGACATTCAGTACTTC
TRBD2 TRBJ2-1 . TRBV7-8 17 CASSLIISGKGLNEQFF TGTGCCAGCAGCTTAATCATCAGCGGGAAGGGGTTAAATGAGCAGTTCTTC
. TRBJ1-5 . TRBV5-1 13 CASSLEWNQPQHF TGCGCCAGCAGCTTGGAGTGGAATCAGCCCCAGCATTTT
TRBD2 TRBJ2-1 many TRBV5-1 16 CASSSAGTSGYNEQFF TGCGCCAGCAGCTCCGCCGGGACTAGCGGATACAATGAGCAGTTCTTC
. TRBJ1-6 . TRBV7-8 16 CASSLDRVPYNSPLHF TGTGCCAGCAGCTTAGATCGGGTCCCCTATAATTCACCCCTCCACTTT
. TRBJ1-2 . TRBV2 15 CASSDSTTGSYGYTF TGTGCCAGCAGTGACTCGACGACAGGCAGCTATGGCTACACCTTC
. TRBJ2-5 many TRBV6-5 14 CASSFPGVGETQYF TGTGCCAGCAGTTTCCCGGGAGTCGGGGAGACCCAGTACTTC
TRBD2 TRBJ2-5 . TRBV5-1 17 CASSPLGSGREQETQYF TGCGCCAGCAGCCCCTTGGGTAGCGGGAGAGAACAAGAGACCCAGTACTTC
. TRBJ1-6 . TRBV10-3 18 CAISDPIRNSAENSPLHF TGTGCCATCAGTGACCCAATCCGCAACTCGGCAGAGAATTCACCCCTCCACTTT
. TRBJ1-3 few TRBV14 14 CASQPGYRGNTIYF TGTGCCAGCCAGCCGGGGTACAGAGGAAACACCATATATTTT
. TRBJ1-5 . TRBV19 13 CASSLGGWQPQHF TGTGCCAGTAGCTTAGGGGGTTGGCAGCCCCAGCATTTT
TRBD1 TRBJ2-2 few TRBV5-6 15 CASSYGQGAGGELFF TGTGCCAGCAGCTACGGACAGGGGGCGGGCGGGGAGCTGTTTTTT
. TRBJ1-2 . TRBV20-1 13 CSAAEGYRYGYTF TGCAGTGCGGCGGAGGGGTATCGCTATGGCTACACCTTC
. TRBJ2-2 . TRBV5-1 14 CAMGSQLLSGELFF TGCGCCATGGGCTCCCAACTGCTCTCCGGGGAGCTGTTTTTT
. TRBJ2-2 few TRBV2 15 CASRTSAWNTGELFF TGTGCCAGCCGAACGTCGGCCTGGAACACCGGGGAGCTGTTTTTT
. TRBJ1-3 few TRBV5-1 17 CASSSGPRQGRGNTIYF TGCGCCAGCAGCTCCGGCCCCCGGCAGGGGAGAGGAAACACCATATATTTT
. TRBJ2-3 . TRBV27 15 CASTPGHSSTDTQYF TGTGCCAGCACCCCTGGCCACTCCAGCACAGATACGCAGTATTTT
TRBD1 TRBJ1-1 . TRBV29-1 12 CSVTTGGTEAFF TGCAGCGTTACGACAGGGGGCACTGAAGCTTTCTTT
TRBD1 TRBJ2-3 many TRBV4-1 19 CASSQDLDRTGRTRHTQYF TGCGCCAGCAGCCAAGATCTTGACAGGACAGGTCGGACACGGCATACGCAGTATTTT
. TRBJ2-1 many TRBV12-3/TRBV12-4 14 CASSLPGWGNEQFF TGTGCCAGCAGTTTACCGGGATGGGGCAATGAGCAGTTCTTC
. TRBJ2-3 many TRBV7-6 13 CASSLGPVDTQYF TGTGCCAGCAGCTTAGGGCCCGTGGATACGCAGTATTTT
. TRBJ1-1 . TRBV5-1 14 CPSSFGQINTEAFF TGCCCCAGCAGCTTTGGGCAGATTAACACTGAAGCTTTCTTT
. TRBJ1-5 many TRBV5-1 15 CASSLVGASNQPQHF TGCGCCAGCAGCTTGGTAGGGGCGAGCAATCAGCCCCAGCATTTT
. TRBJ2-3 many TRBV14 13 CASSPFLGDTQYF TGTGCCAGCAGTCCATTTCTAGGGGATACGCAGTATTTT
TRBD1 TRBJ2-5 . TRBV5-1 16 CASSLVSGGSKETQYF TGCGCCAGCAGCTTGGTCTCAGGGGGCAGCAAGGAGACCCAGTACTTC
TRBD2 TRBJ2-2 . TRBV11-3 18 CASSLRASGRFSTGELFF TGTGCCAGCAGCTTAAGAGCTAGCGGGAGGTTTTCGACCGGGGAGCTGTTTTTT